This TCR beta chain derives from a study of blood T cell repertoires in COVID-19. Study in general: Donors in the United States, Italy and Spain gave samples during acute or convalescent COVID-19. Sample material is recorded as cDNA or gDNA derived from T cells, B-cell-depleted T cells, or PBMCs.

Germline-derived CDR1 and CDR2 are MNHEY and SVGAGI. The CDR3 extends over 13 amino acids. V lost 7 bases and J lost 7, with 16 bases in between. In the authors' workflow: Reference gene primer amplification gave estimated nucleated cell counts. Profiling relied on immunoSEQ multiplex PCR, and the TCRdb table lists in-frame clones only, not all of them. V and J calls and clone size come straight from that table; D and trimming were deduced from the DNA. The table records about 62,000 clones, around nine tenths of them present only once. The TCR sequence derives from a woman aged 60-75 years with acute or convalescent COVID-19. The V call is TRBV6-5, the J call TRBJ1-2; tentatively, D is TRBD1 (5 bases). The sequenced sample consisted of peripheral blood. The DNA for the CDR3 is TGTGCCAGCACCTCCTCGCGGGGGTTTGGCTACACCTTC. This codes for CASTSSRGFGYTF.